This T cell receptor (beta chain) was found in a study of blood T cell repertoires in COVID-19. Study information: T cells, B-cell-depleted T cells, or PBMCs supplied cDNA or gDNA.

The assay was immunoSEQ multiplex PCR, and TCRdb's table has in-frame clones only and misses some. The sample gives approximately 190,000 clones, roughly 88% of which show up once; roughly 6% is in the top ten. Germline V gives CDR1 SGHKS, CDR2 YYEKEE (reference sequence). The V gene end was trimmed by 4 bases and the J gene end by 0 bases; junction bases not matched to a gene: 1. This CDR3 has 14 amino acids. The V and J genes are TRBV5-5 and TRBJ1-5; 7 bases fit TRBD1. Sequences were obtained from peripheral blood. This receptor was identified in a woman aged 40 to 49 who had recovered from COVID-19. CDR3 residues: CASSRQGSNQPQHF. Here the CDR3 DNA reads TGTGCCAGCAGCCGACAGGGTAGCAATCAGCCCCAGCATTTT.